The 12 T cell receptor beta chains listed next were all sequenced from one sample in a study of blood T cell repertoires in COVID-19. Sequenced by immunoSEQ multiplex PCR; TCRdb stores in-frame clones only, minus some. The sample consists of some 220,000 clones, 84% of them appearing once. Input material: peripheral blood. All receptors derive from a man in his fifties with active or convalescent COVID-19.

CDR3 sequence (DNA): TGTGCCAGTTCGAGCGGATTAAGCACAGATACGCAGTATTTT. Its translation: CASSSGLSTDTQYF. The chain couples TRBV28 to TRBJ2-3; the D gene is possibly TRBD2 (5 bases). The germline V gene has CDR1 MDHEN and CDR2 SYDVKM. Trimming pared 9 bases from V and 0 bases from J, leaving 13 bases between. This CDR3 contains 14 residues.

The V gene is TRBV7-2, the J gene TRBJ2-7; 7 nucleotides match TRBD2. V trimming: 5 bases; J trimming: 5 bases; junction bases outside the gene matches: 9. This CDR3 region has 14 residues. Germline V lookup: CDR1 SGHTA, CDR2 FQGNSA. The CDR3 bases are TGTGCCAGCAGCCCGCGACTAGCTAACCACGAGCAGTACTTC. It specifies CASSPRLANHEQYF.

The rearrangement uses TRBV5-4 and TRBJ2-3, with 9 bases aligning to TRBD1. J lost 2 bases, V lost 0 bases, and 13 bases had no gene match. Germline lookup yields CDR1 SGHNT and CDR2 YYREEE (reference sequence). This CDR3 comprises 19 residues. CDR3 DNA sequence: TGTGCCAGCAGCTTGGGATTGGGGGACAGGGCGGGGATCACAGATACGCAGTATTTT. Translation gives CASSLGLGDRAGITDTQYF. Full variable domain (remainder filled in from reference TRBV5-4 and TRBJ2-3): ETGVTQSPTHLIKTRGQQVTLRCSSQSGHNTVSWYQQALGQGPQFIFQYYREEENGRGNFPPRFSGLQFPNYSSELNVNALELDDSALYLCASSLGLGDRAGITDTQYFGPGTRLTVL.

The V and J genes are TRBV29-1 and TRBJ2-7, with 7 nucleotides matching TRBD1. Per germline, CDR1 SQVTM and CDR2 ANQGSEA. The trim removed 5 bases at V and 6 bases at J, leaving 16 bases unmatched. The length of the CDR3 is 15 residues. The CDR3 protein is CSVMSGQVPLSEQYV. CDR3 DNA: TGCAGCGTTATGAGCGGACAGGTGCCCCTTTCCGAGCAGTACGTC.

This clone has only one observation. V gene TRBV5-1 combines with J gene TRBJ1-3; D call uncertain. The germline V and J ends were trimmed by 5 bases and 1 base, with 13 bases remaining between them. CDR3 size: 15 residues. The germline gives CDR1 SGHRS, CDR2 YFSETQ. The CDR3 DNA sequence: TGCGCCAGCAGTGAGGGCGCGGGTTCTGGAAACACCATATATTTT. As protein: CASSEGAGSGNTIYF.

V usage is TRBV16 and J usage is TRBJ1-5; TRBD1 aligns across 12 bases. In germline, CDR1 is KGHSY, CDR2 FQNENV. V shed 6 bases and J 5 bases; nucleotides not matched to a gene: 5. The CDR3 is 15 residues long. The CDR3 nucleotides read TGTGCCAGCAGTCGGGACAGGGGGCAGTATCAGCCCCAGCATTTT. Translated, it gives CASSRDRGQYQPQHF.

This CDR3 is CASSRSSGTGMRQPQHF. The CDR3 DNA sequence: TGTGCCAGCAGCCGATCCTCCGGGACAGGGATGCGTCAGCCCCAGCATTTT. This chain uses TRBV6-6 with TRBJ1-5; 9 bases match TRBD1. CDR3 size: 17 residues. Trimming removed 6 bases from V and 6 bases from J; junction bases left unmatched: 15. Germline V gene sequence: CDR1 MNHNY, CDR2 SVGAGI (reference sequence).

V gene TRBV15 combines with J gene TRBJ1-1, with D unresolved. The V end lost 1 base, the J end lost 0 bases, and 9 bases lay between the germline ends. The CDR3 length is 15 residues. Germline values: CDR1 LNHNV, CDR2 YYDKDF (reference sequence). CDR3 amino acids: CATSRGSVMNTEAFF. The CDR3 DNA follows: TGTGCCACCAGCAGAGGTTCGGTGATGAACACTGAAGCTTTCTTT.

This clone was counted between two and nine times. This chain connects TRBV6-5 to TRBJ2-7; 10 nucleotides agree with TRBD1. The CDR3 totals 15 residues. V shed 5 bases and J 3 bases; nucleotides not matched to a gene: 7. Germline V gene data show CDR1 as MNHEY and CDR2 as SVGAGI. For the CDR3, the DNA is TGTGCCAGCAGTCCCGGACAGGGGGTTATCTACGAGCAGTACGTC. Its protein product is CASSPGQGVIYEQYV.

The table lists this clone with a count of one. The chain recombines TRBV28 with TRBJ2-7; tentatively, D is TRBD1 (5 bases). V dropped 4 bases and J dropped 5 bases, with 18 bases sitting between them. The CDR3 covers 15 residues. Germline loops: CDR1 MDHEN, CDR2 SYDVKM. CDR3 amino acids: CASSSLSGAVDEQYF. CDR3 bases: TGTGCCAGCAGTTCCCTGTCTGGGGCGGTAGACGAGCAGTACTTC.

The gene calls are TRBV7-2 and TRBJ2-7; TRBD2 might be the D (6 bases). V was trimmed by 5 bases and J by 0 bases, leaving 17 bases between them. This CDR3 is 16 amino acids long. Germline CDR1 is SGHTA and CDR2 is FQGNSA. This CDR3 is CASSPPGLASSYEQYF. In nucleotides, the CDR3 is TGTGCCAGCAGCCCTCCGGGGCTAGCGTCCTCCTACGAGCAGTACTTC.

This rearrangement joins TRBV19 to TRBJ2-3, with D unclear. CDR3 length: 15 residues. CDR1 LNHDA and CDR2 SQIVND come from the germline V gene (reference sequence). V was shortened by 0 bases and J by 4 bases, with 11 bases between the two germline ends. CDR3 in amino acids: CASSIDPQAADTQYF. Here the CDR3 DNA reads TGTGCCAGTAGTATAGATCCCCAGGCTGCAGATACGCAGTATTTT.